The clone carrying this TCR beta chain has a count of ten or more. As yet, its antigen is unknown. This sample stems from a study of blood T cells in healthy people across ages. Alongside a J-beta primer mix, a sample-barcoded 5' primer served in a second PCR lasting about 7 to 12 cycles. MiXCR, run by TCRdb on the 5' RACE reads, gives a single entry per CDR3 protein. Here the sample spans about 1,400,000 distinct CDR3 sequences, around two fifths being singletons. Healthy Caucasian individuals from Russia aged roughly 6 to 95 were enrolled as donors. General study points: A greater number of naive CD4+ cells and higher diversity distinguished long-lived donors from aged donors. TCR beta diversity, measured per million T cells, fell in a roughly linear way with age.

Trimming removed 5 bases from V and 2 bases from J; junction bases left unmatched: 4. Per the germline V gene, CDR1 is SEHNR and CDR2 is FQNEAQ (reference sequence). This CDR3 is 15 amino acids long. Sequencing input: blood. J is TRBJ2-3 and V is TRBV7-9; TRBD1 matches at 10 bases. The TCR was taken from a woman aged 18-35 years in good health. The CDR3 DNA sequence: TGTGCCAGCAGCCGGACAGGGGGATACACAGATACGCAGTATTTT. This sequence encodes CASSRTGGYTDTQYF.